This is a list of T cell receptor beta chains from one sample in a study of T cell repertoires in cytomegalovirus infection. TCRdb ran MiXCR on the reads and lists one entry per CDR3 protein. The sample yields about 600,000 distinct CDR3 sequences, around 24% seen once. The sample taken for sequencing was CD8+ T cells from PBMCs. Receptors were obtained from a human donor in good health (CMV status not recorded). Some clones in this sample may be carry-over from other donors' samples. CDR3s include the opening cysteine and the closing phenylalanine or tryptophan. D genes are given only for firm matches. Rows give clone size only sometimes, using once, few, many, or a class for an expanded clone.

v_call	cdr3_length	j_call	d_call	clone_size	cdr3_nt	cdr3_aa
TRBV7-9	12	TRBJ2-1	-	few	TGTGCCAGCAGCCTAAGGTGGTATGAGCAGTTCTTC	CASSLRWYEQFF
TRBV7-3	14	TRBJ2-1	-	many	TGTGCCAGCAGCTTAGATGGCGGTTTGGGTGAGCAGTTCTTC	CASSLDGGLGEQFF
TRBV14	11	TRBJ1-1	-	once	TGTGCCAGCAGCCAAGGTAAAGGAGCTTTCTTT	CASSQGKGAFF
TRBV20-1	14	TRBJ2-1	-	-	TGCAGTGCTAGGGCGGGTAATACCTACAATGAGCAGTTCTTC	CSARAGNTYNEQFF
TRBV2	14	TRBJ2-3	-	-	TGTGCCAGCAGTTTATTTGGAGGACTCGATACGCAGTATTTT	CASSLFGGLDTQYF
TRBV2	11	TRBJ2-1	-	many	TGTGCCAGTCTCATACTTGGGGAGCAGTTCTTC	CASLILGEQFF
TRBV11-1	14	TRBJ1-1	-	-	TGTGCCAGCAGGTGGGACCCCGGGGACACTGAAGCTTTCTTT	CASRWDPGDTEAFF
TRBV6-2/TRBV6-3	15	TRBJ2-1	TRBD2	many	TGTGCCAGCAGTTGGGCCGGCGGGGGGGCCAATGAGCAGTTCTTC	CASSWAGGGANEQFF
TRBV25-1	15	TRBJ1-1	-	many	TGTGCCAGCAGTGGCCCTCGACAGATCAGGACTGAAGCTTTCTTT	CASSGPRQIRTEAFF
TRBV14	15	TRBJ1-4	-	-	TGTGCCAGCAGCCAAGAAGGGGCCGCCGGTGAAAAACTGTTTTTT	CASSQEGAAGEKLFF
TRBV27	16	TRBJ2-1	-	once	TGTGCCAGCGGTACCCTGGTGTTAGCGGCCTACAATGAGCAGTTCTTC	CASGTLVLAAYNEQFF
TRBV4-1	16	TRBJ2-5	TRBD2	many	TGCGCCAGCAGCCAAGTGTCTAGCGGGGGCCAAGAGACCCAGTACTTC	CASSQVSSGGQETQYF
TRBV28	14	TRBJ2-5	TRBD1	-	TGTGCCAGCAGTCCCGGGACAGGGAAAGAGACCCAGTACTTC	CASSPGTGKETQYF